This T cell receptor beta chain was profiled in a study of T cells in Graves' hyperthyroidism and ophthalmopathy. This clonotype has at least ten counts. Regions amplified from RNA transcripts were the TCR beta CDR3 regions. First-round RT-PCR of the TCR CDR3 relied on the HTBI primer set. TCRdb called the multiplex PCR reads again in MiXCR, with one record for every CDR3 protein. The sample has approximately 430,000 distinct CDR3 sequences; 15% to 19% are singletons. The sequencing sample was made of blood. The sequence derives from a woman younger than 35 with Graves' hyperthyroidism.

The CDR3 sequence: CASSEWGAETQYF. CDR3 coding DNA: TGTGCCAGCAGCGAATGGGGGGCAGAGACCCAGTACTTC. The chain recombines TRBV7-3 with TRBJ2-5; tentatively, D is TRBD1 or TRBD2 (6 bases each). The CDR3 runs to 13 residues. CDR1 and CDR2 from the germline V gene are SGHTA and FQGTGA. Trimming cost V 5 bases and J 4 bases, with 11 bases left between them. Using reference TRBV7-3 and TRBJ2-5 for the parts outside the CDR3, the full variable domain is GAGVSQTPSNKVTEKGKYVELRCDPISGHTALYWYRQSLGQGPEFLIYFQGTGAADDSGLPNDRFFAVRPEGSVSTLKIQRTERGDSAVYLCASSEWGAETQYFGPGTRLLVL.